These 15 T cell receptor beta chains were sequenced from one sample in a study of OX40 agonist ivuxolimab in advanced cancers. The table came from immunoSEQ multiplex PCR; TCRdb's copy has only in-frame clones and leaves some out. Of around 74,000 clones in the sample, approximately 83% are singletons; the top ten hold roughly 5.5%. This sample comprised CD4+ or CD8+ T cells sorted from blood, obtained in a trial of the OX40 agonist ivuxolimab. These receptor sequences come from an adult with an advanced solid tumor such as melanoma, head and neck, liver or kidney cancer.

The chain is built from TRBV19 and TRBJ2-2, with D uncertain. Germline values: CDR1 LNHDA, CDR2 SQIVND (reference sequence). V dropped 6 bases and J dropped 4 bases, with 3 bases sitting between them. CDR3 length: 11 residues. The CDR3 is CASRATGELFF. CDR3 DNA: TGTGCCAGTAGGGCCACCGGGGAGCTGTTTTTT.

Worth noting for this clone: At one of its ends the junction is not consistent with the germline gene, which may arise from a read error. This sample includes further DNA sequences coding for the same CDR3. V usage is TRBV19 and J usage is TRBJ1-1; D gene uncertain. The CDR3 runs to 13 residues. Germline CDR1 LNHDA, CDR2 SQIVND (reference sequence). Written as DNA, the CDR3 is TGCGCCAGTAGTATGGGCCCCAGCCGTGAAGCTTTCTTT. This codes for CASSMGPSREAFF. Full variable domain (missing parts from reference TRBV19 and TRBJ1-1): DGGITQSPKYLFRKEGQNVTLSCEQNLNHDAMYWYRQDPGQGLRLIYYSQIVNDFQKGDIAEGYSVSREKKESFPLTVTSAQKNPTAFYLCASSMGPSREAFFGQGTRLTVV.

Ten or more counts support this clone. The V gene is TRBV19, the J gene TRBJ2-3, with D unclear. The CDR3 consists of 14 residues. Deletions cut 3 bases from V and 5 bases from J, with 12 bases between. Germline loops: CDR1 LNHDA, CDR2 SQIVND (reference sequence). The CDR3 nucleotides read TGTGCCAGTAGTATCGCCAGGTCGGGAGATACGCAGTATTTT. Protein product: CASSIARSGDTQYF. The complete variable domain, with remaining parts taken from reference TRBV19 and TRBJ2-3, reads DGGITQSPKYLFRKEGQNVTLSCEQNLNHDAMYWYRQDPGQGLRLIYYSQIVNDFQKGDIAEGYSVSREKKESFPLTVTSAQKNPTAFYLCASSIARSGDTQYFGPGTRLTVL.

The rearrangement uses TRBV2 and TRBJ1-5; no firm D call. The CDR3 is made up of 15 amino acids. Germline V CDR1 and CDR2: SNHLY, FYNNEI. V lost 7 bases, J lost 2 bases, and 15 bases lay in between. The CDR3 here is CASIARGGGNQPQHF. As DNA, the CDR3 is TGTGCCAGCATTGCAAGAGGTGGGGGCAATCAGCCCCAGCATTTT.

The chain is built from TRBV5-8 and TRBJ1-6; D might be TRBD1 (5 bases). The length of the CDR3 is 16 residues. Trimming took 0 bases from V and 7 from J, leaving 14 bases between them. Looked up from germline, CDR1 is SGHTS and CDR2 is YDEGEE. CDR3 coding DNA: TGTGCCAGCAGCTTGGTGGCGGGGCGGACCAATTCACCCCTCCACTTT. Protein: CASSLVAGRTNSPLHF. Drawing the rest from reference TRBV5-8 and TRBJ1-6, the complete variable domain is EAGVTQSPTHLIKTRGQQATLRCSPISGHTSVYWYQQALGLGLQFLLWYDEGEERNRGNFPPRFSGRQFPNYSSELNVNALELEDSALYLCASSLVAGRTNSPLHFGNGTRLTVT.

This sequence joins TRBV5-1 and TRBJ2-2, with 7 bases aligning to TRBD1. Germline V gives CDR1 SGHRS, CDR2 YFSETQ. This CDR3 has 14 residues. J gave up 4 bases and V 2 bases, and 2 bases lay outside the gene matches. The chain's CDR3 is CASSLGQVTGELFF. The CDR3 region has the DNA TGCGCCAGCAGCTTAGGACAGGTCACCGGGGAGCTGTTTTTT.

This clone was counted a single time. This sequence joins TRBV9 and TRBJ2-1; weak D call: TRBD1 (6 bases). V lost 4 bases to trimming and J lost 5 bases, with 16 bases between them. This CDR3 spans 15 amino acids. Germline CDR1 is SGDLS and CDR2 is YYNGEE. The CDR3 here is CASSSGRDINNEQFF. Written as DNA, the CDR3 is TGTGCCAGCAGCAGCGGCCGGGACATAAACAATGAGCAGTTCTTC.

The count of this clone is one. This chain joins TRBV18 and TRBJ1-2; 7 nucleotides align to TRBD1. The V gene's germline CDR1 is KGHSH and CDR2 LQKENI. This CDR3 is 15 amino acids long. V lost 0 bases and J lost 5; bases outside the gene matches: 6. CDR3 amino acids: CASSPPGQLIYGYTF. The CDR3, as DNA: TGTGCCAGCTCACCACCGGGACAGCTTATTTATGGCTACACCTTC.

This clone occurred a few times. The chain has TRBV30 and TRBJ2-1; TRBD2 matches at 9 bases. V dropped 0 bases and J dropped 6; count of bases not matched to a gene: 9. There are 16 residues in the CDR3. Germline loops: CDR1 GTSNPN, CDR2 SVGIG (reference sequence). CDR3 in DNA: TGTGCCTGGAGTGTACCGGTAGCGGGGGAGCGCAATGAGCAGTTCTTC. Protein product: CAWSVPVAGERNEQFF. Using reference TRBV30 and TRBJ2-1 for the parts outside the CDR3, the full variable domain is SQTIHQWPATLVQPVGSPLSLECTVEGTSNPNLYWYRQAAGRGLQLLFYSVGIGQISSEVPQNLSASRPQDRQFILSSKKLLLSDSGFYLCAWSVPVAGERNEQFFGPGTRLTVL.

CDR3 DNA sequence: TGTGCCCCAATCCCGCGGGAGGGGGGCGAGCAGTACTTC. Protein product: CAPIPREGGEQYF. The chain uses TRBV11-2 and TRBJ2-7, with 9 positions matching TRBD2. Germline CDR1 SGHAT, CDR2 FQNNGV. This CDR3 is 13 amino acids long. V gave up 11 bases and J gave up 6 bases; unmatched junction bases: 11.

V usage is TRBV7-9 and J usage is TRBJ2-7; 7 positions agree with TRBD1. With 1 base clipped from V and 2 bases from J, the junction kept 5 bases outside the gene matches. The CDR3 runs to 15 residues. Germline loops: CDR1 SEHNR, CDR2 FQNEAQ (reference sequence). The CDR3, as DNA: TGTGCCAGCAGCTTAGAAGGGGACAGAGCCTACGAGCAGTACTTC. Residues: CASSLEGDRAYEQYF.

V is TRBV20-1 and J is TRBJ2-3, with D perhaps TRBD1 or TRBD2 (5 bases each). Germline V CDR1 and CDR2: DFQATT, SNEGSKA (reference sequence). V gave up 7 bases and J gave up 5 bases, with 10 bases separating them. CDR3 size: 11 residues. The CDR3 region is CSGDRGDTQYF. CDR3 nucleotide sequence: TGCAGTGGGGACCGAGGAGATACGCAGTATTTT.

CDR3 DNA sequence: TGCGCCAGCAGCCAAGGTGGAGGGGGCGGCGAGACCCAGTACTTC. Translating it yields CASSQGGGGGETQYF. V is TRBV4-1 and J is TRBJ2-5, with TRBD1 as a possible D gene (7 bases). The ends were cut back, 1 base at V and 5 bases at J, with 14 bases in the middle. The CDR3 is 15 residues long. Germline CDR1 is MGHRA and CDR2 is YSYEKL.

This rearrangement joins TRBV7-2 to TRBJ2-2, with D unclear. Trimming shortened V by 1 base and J by 0 bases, and 6 bases separated the two germline ends. CDR1 and CDR2 from the germline V gene are SGHTA and FQGNSA. This CDR3 has 15 residues. CDR3 loop: CASSLGTTNTGELFF. As DNA, the CDR3 is TGTGCCAGCAGCTTAGGCACCACGAACACCGGGGAGCTGTTTTTT.

The CDR3 nucleotides are TGTGCCAGCTCAACAGGGACAGGGCTCTACAATGAGCAGTTCTTC. Amino acids: CASSTGTGLYNEQFF. This chain joins TRBV18 and TRBJ2-1; 9 bases line up with TRBD1. Trimming cost V 5 bases and J 3 bases; bases outside gene matches: 5. Germline V gene lookup returns CDR1 KGHSH and CDR2 LQKENI. This CDR3 region has 15 residues.